A selection of T cell receptor beta chains follows, all from one sample in a study of cytomegalovirus exposure and HLA in healthy donors. The assay was immunoSEQ multiplex PCR, and TCRdb's table has in-frame clones only and misses some. The sample holds 95,000 to 150,000 clones. The specimen sequenced was PBMCs. Source of these receptors: a man younger than 45 in good health and CMV-seronegative. Both conserved end residues are trimmed from each CDR3. A D gene is named only where the DNA matches it firmly.

j_call	d_call	v_call	cdr3_aa
TRBJ2-7	.	TRBV6-1	ASRPLAESSYEQY
TRBJ1-4	.	TRBV15	ATSGGPNEKLF
.	TRBD2	TRBV7-3	ASSWTSGSSYEQY
TRBJ1-6	.	TRBV11-2	ASSLEQQDSPLH
TRBJ1-6	TRBD1	TRBV6-1	ASSEGRGQGNSPLH
TRBJ2-5	.	TRBV28	ASSPQGQETQY
TRBJ2-7	TRBD2	TRBV5-6	ASSFGREGTLGSEQY
TRBJ2-2	.	TRBV7-2	ASSLVIEGAGTGELF
TRBJ1-4	TRBD1	TRBV10-3	AISEDRDSDEKLF
TRBJ2-7	.	TRBV6-6	ASSFAQTYEQY
TRBJ2-5	.	TRBV5-1	ASRSVPGTQETQY
TRBJ1-6	.	TRBV6-5	ASSPRGDSPLH
TRBJ1-5	TRBD1	TRBV9	ASSVDGQGNQPQH
TRBJ2-7	.	TRBV19	ASIVVAELYEQY
TRBJ2-1	TRBD2	TRBV28	ASSPSGWEQF
TRBJ1-4	.	TRBV5-6	ASSQDFEGEKLF
TRBJ2-3	TRBD2	TRBV6-5	ASSSNRLADTQY
TRBJ2-2	TRBD2	TRBV29-1	SARGLAGSAGELF
TRBJ2-1	TRBD2	TRBV19	ASSPPGRLAGRLRGNEQF
TRBJ1-2	TRBD1	TRBV5-1	ASSPDRGQGGYT
TRBJ1-5	.	TRBV5-1	ASSVDSQSNQPQH
TRBJ2-3	.	TRBV7-8	ASSLRGYEDTQY
TRBJ2-1	TRBD2	TRBV9	ASSVVSGGEQF
TRBJ2-3	TRBD1	TRBV2	ASRAGQGALPSTDTQY
TRBJ2-1	.	TRBV9	ASSVGVPNYNEQF
TRBJ1-1	.	TRBV4-3	ASSQEFWSNTEAF
TRBJ1-1	.	TRBV6-6	ASTAGILGVNTEAF
TRBJ1-5	TRBD1	TRBV29-1	SVEDPRGSNQPQH
TRBJ1-4	.	TRBV29-1	SVDSGTMDEKLF
TRBJ1-5	.	TRBV7-2	ASSRGTPGVDQPQH
TRBJ2-3	TRBD2	TRBV13	ASSFGTSLADTQY
TRBJ2-7	.	TRBV28	ASSTGQGYEQY
TRBJ2-1	TRBD2	TRBV19	ASSLTSGYNEQF
TRBJ2-5	TRBD2	TRBV5-1	ASSLVSGTSETQY
TRBJ2-5	.	TRBV5-6	ASSFSRDSETQY
TRBJ2-5	.	TRBV7-8	ASSRGIETQY
TRBJ1-5	TRBD1	TRBV6-6	ASSPRQGQVYQPQH
TRBJ1-1	TRBD1	TRBV7-2	ASSLEVQGSQAEAF
TRBJ2-7	.	TRBV7-9	ASSSRTAAYEQY
TRBJ2-7	TRBD1	TRBV5-1	ASSYDRGRDEQY
TRBJ1-5	.	TRBV30	AWGHQGGQPQH